This TCR beta chain derives from a study of OX40 agonist ivuxolimab in advanced cancers. At the level of the study: Prior therapy, whether anti-PD-1, anti-PD-L1 or anti-CTLA-4, was allowed, and 35% to 40% had some.

Comments on this clone: Its antigen is unknown.

Generated by immunoSEQ multiplex PCR, the TCRdb table keeps only in-frame clones and is missing some. The table lists roughly 81,000 clones, 80% to 90% of them singletons. Autoimmune disease history or systemic immunosuppression meant exclusion. Study findings and constraints: Certain nonresponders additionally had low normalized T-cell clonal expansion.

The starting material was CD4+ or CD8+ T cells sorted from blood, obtained in a trial of the OX40 agonist ivuxolimab. The TCR originated in an adult with an advanced solid tumor such as melanoma, head and neck, liver or kidney cancer.

CDR3 sequence: CASSFLSGGRTDTQYF. The DNA of the CDR3 is TGTGCCAGCAGCTTCCTAAGCGGGGGTCGCACAGATACGCAGTATTTT. This sequence joins TRBV7-2 and TRBJ2-3; 8 bases are a match to TRBD2. The germline gives CDR1 SGHTA, CDR2 FQGNSA. The CDR3 consists of 16 residues. Losses at the gene ends were 3 bases for V and 1 base for J; bases not matched to a gene: 6.